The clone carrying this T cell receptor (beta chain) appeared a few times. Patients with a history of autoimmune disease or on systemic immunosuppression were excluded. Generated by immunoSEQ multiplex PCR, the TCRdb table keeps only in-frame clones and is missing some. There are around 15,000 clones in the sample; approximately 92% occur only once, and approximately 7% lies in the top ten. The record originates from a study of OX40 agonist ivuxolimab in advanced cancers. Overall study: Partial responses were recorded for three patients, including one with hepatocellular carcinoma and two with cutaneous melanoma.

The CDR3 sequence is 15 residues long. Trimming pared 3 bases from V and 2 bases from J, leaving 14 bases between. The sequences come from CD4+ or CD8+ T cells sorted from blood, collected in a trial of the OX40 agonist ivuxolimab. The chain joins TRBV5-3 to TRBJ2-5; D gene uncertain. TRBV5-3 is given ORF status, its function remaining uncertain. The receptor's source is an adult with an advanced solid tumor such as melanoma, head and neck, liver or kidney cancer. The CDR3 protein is CARSWANSIQETQYF. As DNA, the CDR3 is TGTGCCAGAAGCTGGGCGAACTCAATACAAGAGACCCAGTACTTC.